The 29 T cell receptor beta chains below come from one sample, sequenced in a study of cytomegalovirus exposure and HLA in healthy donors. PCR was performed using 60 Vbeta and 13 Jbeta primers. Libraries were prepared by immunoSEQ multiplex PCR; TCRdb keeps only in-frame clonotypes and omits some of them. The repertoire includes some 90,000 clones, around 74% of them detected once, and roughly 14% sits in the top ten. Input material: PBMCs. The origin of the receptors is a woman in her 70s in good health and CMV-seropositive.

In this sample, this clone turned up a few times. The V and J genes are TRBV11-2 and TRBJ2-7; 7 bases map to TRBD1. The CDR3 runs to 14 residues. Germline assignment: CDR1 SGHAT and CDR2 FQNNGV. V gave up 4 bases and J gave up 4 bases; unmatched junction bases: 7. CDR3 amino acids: CASSSQGSGYEQYF. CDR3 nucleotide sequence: TGTGCCAGCAGCTCACAGGGGTCTGGGTACGAGCAGTACTTC.

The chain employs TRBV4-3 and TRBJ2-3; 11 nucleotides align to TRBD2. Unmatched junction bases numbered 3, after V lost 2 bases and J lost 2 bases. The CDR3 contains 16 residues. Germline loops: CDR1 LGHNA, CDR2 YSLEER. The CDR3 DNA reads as TGCGCCAGCAGCCAAATAGCGGGGGGGATCACAGATACGCAGTATTTT. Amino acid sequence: CASSQIAGGITDTQYF.

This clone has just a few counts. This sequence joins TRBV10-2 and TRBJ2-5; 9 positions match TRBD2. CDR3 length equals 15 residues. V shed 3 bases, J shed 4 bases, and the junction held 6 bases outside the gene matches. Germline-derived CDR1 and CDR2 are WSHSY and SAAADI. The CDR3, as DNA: TGCGCCAGCAGTGACCTAGCGGGGCTTTCAGAGACCCAGTACTTC. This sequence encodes CASSDLAGLSETQYF.

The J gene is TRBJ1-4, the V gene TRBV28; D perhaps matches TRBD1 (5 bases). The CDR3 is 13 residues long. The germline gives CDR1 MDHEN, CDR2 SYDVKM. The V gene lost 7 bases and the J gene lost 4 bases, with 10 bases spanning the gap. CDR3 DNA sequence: TGTGCCAGCACGGACAACATTAATGAAAAACTGTTTTTT. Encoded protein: CASTDNINEKLFF.

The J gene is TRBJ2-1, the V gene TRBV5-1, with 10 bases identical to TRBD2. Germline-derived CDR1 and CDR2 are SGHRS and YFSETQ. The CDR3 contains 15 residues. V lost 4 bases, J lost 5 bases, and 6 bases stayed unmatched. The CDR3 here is CASSILAGINNEQFF. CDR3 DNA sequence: TGCGCCAGCAGCATACTAGCGGGGATTAACAATGAGCAGTTCTTC.

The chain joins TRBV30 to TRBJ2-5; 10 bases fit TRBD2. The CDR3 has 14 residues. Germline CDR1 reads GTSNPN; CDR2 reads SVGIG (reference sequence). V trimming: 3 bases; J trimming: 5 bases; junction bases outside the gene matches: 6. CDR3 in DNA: TGTGCCTGGAGCCGACTAGCGGGTAGGGAGACCCAGTACTTC. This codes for CAWSRLAGRETQYF.

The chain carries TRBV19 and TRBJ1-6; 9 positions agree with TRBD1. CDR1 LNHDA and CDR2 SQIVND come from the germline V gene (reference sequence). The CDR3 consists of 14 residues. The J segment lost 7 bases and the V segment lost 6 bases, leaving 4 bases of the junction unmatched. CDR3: CASSGQGKNSPLHF. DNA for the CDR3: TGTGCCAGTAGCGGACAGGGGAAGAATTCACCCCTCCACTTT.

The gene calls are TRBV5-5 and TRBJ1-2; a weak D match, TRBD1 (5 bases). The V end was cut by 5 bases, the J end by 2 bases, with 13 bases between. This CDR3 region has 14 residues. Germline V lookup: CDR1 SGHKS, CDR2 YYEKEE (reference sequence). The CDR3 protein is CASSLLQGNYGYTF. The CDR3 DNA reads TGTGCCAGCAGTTTACTCCAGGGAAACTATGGCTACACCTTC.

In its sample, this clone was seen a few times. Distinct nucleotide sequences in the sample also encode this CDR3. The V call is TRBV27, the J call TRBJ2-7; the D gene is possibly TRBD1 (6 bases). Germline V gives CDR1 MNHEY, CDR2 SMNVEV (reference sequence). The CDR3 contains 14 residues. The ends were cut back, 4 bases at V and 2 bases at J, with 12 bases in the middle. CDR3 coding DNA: TGTGCCAGCAGTTCTACAGGGTCCACCTACGAGCAGTACTTC. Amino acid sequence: CASSSTGSTYEQYF.

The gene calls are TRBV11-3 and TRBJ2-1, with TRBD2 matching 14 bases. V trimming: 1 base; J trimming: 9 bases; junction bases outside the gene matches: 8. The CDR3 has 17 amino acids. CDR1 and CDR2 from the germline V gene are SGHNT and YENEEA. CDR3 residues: CASSLAETSGRAGEQFF. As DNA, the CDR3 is TGTGCCAGCAGCTTAGCTGAGACTAGCGGGAGGGCCGGTGAGCAGTTCTTC.

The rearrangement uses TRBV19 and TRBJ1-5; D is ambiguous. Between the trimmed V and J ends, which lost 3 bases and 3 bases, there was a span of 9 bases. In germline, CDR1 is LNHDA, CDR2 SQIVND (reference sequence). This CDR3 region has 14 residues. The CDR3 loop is CASSILSANQPQHF. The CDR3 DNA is TGTGCCAGTAGTATCCTGAGCGCCAATCAGCCCCAGCATTTT. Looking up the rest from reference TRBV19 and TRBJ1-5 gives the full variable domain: DGGITQSPKYLFRKEGQNVTLSCEQNLNHDAMYWYRQDPGQGLRLIYYSQIVNDFQKGDIAEGYSVSREKKESFPLTVTSAQKNPTAFYLCASSILSANQPQHFGDGTRLSIL.

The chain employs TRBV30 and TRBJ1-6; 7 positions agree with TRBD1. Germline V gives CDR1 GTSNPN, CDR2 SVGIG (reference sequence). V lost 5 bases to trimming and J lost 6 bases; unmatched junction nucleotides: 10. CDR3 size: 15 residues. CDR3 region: CAWVPKGTANSPLHF. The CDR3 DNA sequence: TGTGCCTGGGTACCAAAGGGGACAGCTAATTCACCCCTCCACTTT.

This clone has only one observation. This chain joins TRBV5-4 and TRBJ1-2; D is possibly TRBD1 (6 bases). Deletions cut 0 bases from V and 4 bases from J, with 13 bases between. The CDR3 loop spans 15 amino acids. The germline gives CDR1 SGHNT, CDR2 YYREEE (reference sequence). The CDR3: CASSLVQGLFYGYTF. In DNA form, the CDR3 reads TGTGCCAGCAGCTTGGTACAGGGCCTGTTCTATGGCTACACCTTC.

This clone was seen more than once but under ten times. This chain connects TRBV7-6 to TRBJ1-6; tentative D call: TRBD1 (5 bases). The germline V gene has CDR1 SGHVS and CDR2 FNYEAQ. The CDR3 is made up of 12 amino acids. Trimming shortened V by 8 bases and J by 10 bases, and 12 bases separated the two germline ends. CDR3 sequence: CASGFQGSPLHF. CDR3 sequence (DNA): TGTGCCAGCGGGTTTCAGGGATCACCCCTCCACTTT.

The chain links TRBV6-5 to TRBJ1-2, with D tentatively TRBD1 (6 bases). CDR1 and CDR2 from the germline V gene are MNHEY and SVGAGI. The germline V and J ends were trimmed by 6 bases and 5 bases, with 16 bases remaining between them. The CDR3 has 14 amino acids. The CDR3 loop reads CASSYRAQGYGYTF. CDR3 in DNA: TGTGCCAGCAGCTACAGGGCTCAGGGATATGGCTACACCTTC.

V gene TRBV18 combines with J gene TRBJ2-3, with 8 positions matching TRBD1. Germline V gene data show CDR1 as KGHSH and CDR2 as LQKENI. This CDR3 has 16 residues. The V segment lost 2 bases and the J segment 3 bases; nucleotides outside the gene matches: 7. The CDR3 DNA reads TGTGCCAGCTCACCAGGGACAGGCCTCGGTACAGATACGCAGTATTTT. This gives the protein CASSPGTGLGTDTQYF.

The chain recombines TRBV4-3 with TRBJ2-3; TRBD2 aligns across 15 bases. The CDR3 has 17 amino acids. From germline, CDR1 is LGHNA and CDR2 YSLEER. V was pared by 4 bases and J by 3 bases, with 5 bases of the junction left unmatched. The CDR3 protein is CASSLGTSGGPTDTQYF. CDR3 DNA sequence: TGCGCCAGCAGCCTCGGGACTAGCGGGGGGCCAACAGATACGCAGTATTTT.

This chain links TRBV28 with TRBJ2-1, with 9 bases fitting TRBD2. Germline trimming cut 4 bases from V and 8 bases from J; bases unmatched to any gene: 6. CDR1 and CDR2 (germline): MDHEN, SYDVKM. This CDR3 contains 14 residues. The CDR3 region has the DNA TGTGCCAGCAGTTACGGCGGGAGGGCGTATGAGCAGTTCTTC. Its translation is CASSYGGRAYEQFF.

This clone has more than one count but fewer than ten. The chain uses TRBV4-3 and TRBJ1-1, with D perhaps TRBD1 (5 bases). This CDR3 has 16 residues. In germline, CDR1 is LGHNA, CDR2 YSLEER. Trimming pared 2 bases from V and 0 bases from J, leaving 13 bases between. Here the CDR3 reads CASSQSAGNMNTEAFF. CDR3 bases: TGCGCCAGCAGCCAATCGGCAGGGAACATGAACACTGAAGCTTTCTTT.

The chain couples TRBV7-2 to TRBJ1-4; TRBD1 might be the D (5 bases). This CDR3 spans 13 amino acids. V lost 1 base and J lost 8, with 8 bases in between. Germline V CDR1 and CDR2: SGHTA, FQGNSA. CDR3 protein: CASSLGAGEKLFF. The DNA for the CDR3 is TGTGCCAGCAGCTTAGGCGCAGGGGAAAAACTGTTTTTT.

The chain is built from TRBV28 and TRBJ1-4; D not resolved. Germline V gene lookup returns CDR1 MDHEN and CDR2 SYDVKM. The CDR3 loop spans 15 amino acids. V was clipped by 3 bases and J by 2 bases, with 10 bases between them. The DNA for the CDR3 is TGTGCCAGCAGTTTTGTCCCGGGTACTAATGAAAAACTGTTTTTT. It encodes CASSFVPGTNEKLFF.

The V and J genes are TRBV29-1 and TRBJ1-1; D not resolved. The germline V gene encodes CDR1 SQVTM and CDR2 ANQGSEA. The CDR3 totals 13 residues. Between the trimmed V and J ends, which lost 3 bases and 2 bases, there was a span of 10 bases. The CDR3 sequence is CSVEGQENTEAFF. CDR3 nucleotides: TGCAGCGTTGAGGGTCAGGAAAACACTGAAGCTTTCTTT. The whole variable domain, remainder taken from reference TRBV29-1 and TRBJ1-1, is SAVISQKPSRDICQRGTSLTIQCQVDSQVTMMFWYRQQPGQSLTLIATANQGSEATYESGFVIDKFPISRPNLTFSTLTVSNMSPEDSSIYLCSVEGQENTEAFFGQGTRLTVV.

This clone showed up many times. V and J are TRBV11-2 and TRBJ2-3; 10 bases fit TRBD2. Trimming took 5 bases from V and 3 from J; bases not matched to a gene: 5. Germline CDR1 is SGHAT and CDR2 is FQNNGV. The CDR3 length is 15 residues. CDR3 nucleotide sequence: TGTGCCAGCAGCCCCAGCGGGGGGGCTACAGATACGCAGTATTTT. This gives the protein CASSPSGGATDTQYF.

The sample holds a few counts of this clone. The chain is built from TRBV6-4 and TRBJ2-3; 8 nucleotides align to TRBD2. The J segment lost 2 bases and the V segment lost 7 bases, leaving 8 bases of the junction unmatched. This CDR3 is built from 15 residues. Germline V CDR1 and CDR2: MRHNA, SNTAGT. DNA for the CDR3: TGTGCCAGCACGCCGGGAGCGGGGGACACAGATACGCAGTATTTT. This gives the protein CASTPGAGDTDTQYF.

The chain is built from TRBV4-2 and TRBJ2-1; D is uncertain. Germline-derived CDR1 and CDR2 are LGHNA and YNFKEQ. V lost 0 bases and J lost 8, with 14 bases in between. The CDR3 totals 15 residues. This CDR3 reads CASSQDYSPWDEQFF. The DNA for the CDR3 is TGTGCCAGCAGCCAAGACTACAGCCCCTGGGATGAGCAGTTCTTC.

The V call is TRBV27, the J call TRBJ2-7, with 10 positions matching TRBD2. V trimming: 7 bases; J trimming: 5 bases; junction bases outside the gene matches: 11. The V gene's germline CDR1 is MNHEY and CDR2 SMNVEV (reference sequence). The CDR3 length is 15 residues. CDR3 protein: CASTPRSGGANEQYF. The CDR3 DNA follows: TGTGCCAGCACCCCCCGCAGCGGGGGGGCGAACGAGCAGTACTTC.

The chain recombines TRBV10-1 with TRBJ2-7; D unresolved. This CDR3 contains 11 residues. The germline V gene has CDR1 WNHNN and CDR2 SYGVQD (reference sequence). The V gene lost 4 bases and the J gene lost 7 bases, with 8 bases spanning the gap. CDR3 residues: CASSGPGEQYF. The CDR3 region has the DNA TGCGCCAGCAGTGGGCCCGGGGAGCAGTACTTC.

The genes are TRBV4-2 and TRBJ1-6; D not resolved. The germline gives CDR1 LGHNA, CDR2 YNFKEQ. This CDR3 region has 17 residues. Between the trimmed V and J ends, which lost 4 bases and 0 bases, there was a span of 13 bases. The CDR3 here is CASSPTDSLSYNSPLHF. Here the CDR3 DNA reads TGTGCCAGCAGCCCCACGGACTCTCTCTCCTATAATTCACCCCTCCACTTT.

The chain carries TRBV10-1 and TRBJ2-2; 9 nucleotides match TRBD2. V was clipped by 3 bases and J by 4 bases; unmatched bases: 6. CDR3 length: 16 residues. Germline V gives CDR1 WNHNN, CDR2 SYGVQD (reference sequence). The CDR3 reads CASSDYSGGRTGELFF. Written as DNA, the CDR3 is TGCGCCAGCAGTGATTATAGCGGGGGCCGCACCGGGGAGCTGTTTTTT.